Listed here is a single T cell receptor (beta chain). Its target is not known. Repertoires were generated with immunoSEQ multiplex PCR, while TCRdb's copy carries only in-frame clones and drops some. The sample holds some 1.1 million clones, roughly 77% seen once. Trimming cost V 4 bases and J 6 bases, with 19 bases left between them. Germline V gene data show CDR1 as MGHRA and CDR2 as YSYEKL. The CDR3 loop spans 16 amino acids. This record comes from a study of shared clonotypes between healthy human individuals. Study-wide results and caveats: Rarefaction exposed incomplete sorted-subset sequencing despite large depth. Sampling included only blood; tissue repertoires likely differ.

Specimen: memory CD4+ T cells from PBMCs. Subset in this sample: CD45RA-negative fraction. This clonotype originated in a man aged 18 to 30 in good health. Some clones in this sample may be carry-over from other donors' samples. This rearrangement joins TRBV4-1 to TRBJ2-1; the D gene is possibly TRBD2 (6 bases). As DNA, the CDR3 is TGCGCCAGCAGCCGCTCCACTAGTTGGGGGGTCAATGAGCAGTTCTTC. Protein sequence: CASSRSTSWGVNEQFF.